This TCR beta chain was recovered during a study of neurological immune-mediated disorders. Trimming took off 4 bases at V and 4 bases at J, with 8 bases between the two ends. The germline V gene encodes CDR1 SQVTM and CDR2 ANQGSEA. The CDR3 has 12 amino acids. This clonotype appeared many times. Each CDR3 protein gets one entry after TCRdb re-called the 5' RACE reads with MiXCR. The sample consists of approximately 60,000 distinct CDR3 sequences, around 3.4% of them appearing once. The TCR originated in a woman under 40 with multiple sclerosis. V gene TRBV29-1 combines with J gene TRBJ1-5; D not certain. Sequencing was done on a sample of PBMCs. The chain's CDR3 is CSVGWANQPQHF. The CDR3 region has the DNA TGCAGCGTTGGTTGGGCGAATCAGCCCCAGCATTTT.